The source of this T cell receptor (beta chain) is a study of response to subunit inactivated influenza vaccine listed by TCRdb under 2018. The study in broad terms: The study used deep quantitative T cell receptor repertoire profiling to track responses to a trivalent subunit inactivated influenza vaccine.

The research as a whole found: According to the authors, only a limited number of new T cells may be recruited by each seasonal influenza vaccination.

This clonotype has only a few counts. Its recognized antigen is unknown. No quality values exist for individual bases; no much larger clone is one base distant. The CDR3 covers 12 residues, taking in both the cysteine and the phenylalanine. The CDR3 DNA has 36 bases and is translated from base 1. V gives up 2 bases and J gives up 4 bases, and the segment between their germline ends measures 6 bases. From a lookup of the germline V gene (reference sequence), CDR1 and CDR2 are DFQATT and SNEGSKA. The method was RT-PCR. The instrument was an Illumina HiSeq 2500. The public reads were reprocessed in TCRdb via fastp at Q25 and MiXCR, keeping in-frame beta chains. Identical CDR3 proteins give one entry, which carries the most common genes and DNA. The sample table holds roughly 630,000 distinct CDR3 sequences, of which less than 15% were seen once. The ten most abundant clones make up about 7.6% of the sample.

The rearranged segments are TRBV20-1 and TRBJ2-1, with the D gene too uncertain to name. The sample here was PBMCs from blood, taken about 14 days before vaccination. This TCR was recovered from a man aged 45 to 65 who received an inactivated influenza vaccine. Donor details come from another sample of the same person, matched by shared clones. The nucleotide sequence is given as TGCAGTGCTAGAAACCCATACAATGAGCAGTTCTTC. It is translated as CSARNPYNEQFF.